Each of the 29 T cell receptor beta chains below was sequenced from the same sample in a study of CD8 T cells in ankylosing spondylitis. Study-wide points: For ankylosing spondylitis blood, a TCR beta motif of seven to nine highly homologous variants appeared characteristic.

Their antigens remain unidentified. TCRdb re-analysed the 5' RACE reads in MiXCR, keeping a single row per CDR3 protein. In the table there are 700,000 to 1,000,000 distinct CDR3 sequences, roughly 10% of which are singletons. The sequenced material came from blood, either unsorted or a sorted T cell fraction (not recorded which). Receptor source: a male donor with ankylosing spondylitis.

This clonotype was seen many times. This sequence joins TRBV6-1 and TRBJ2-5; unclear D gene. Germline V lookup: CDR1 MNHNS, CDR2 SASEGT. CDR3 size: 13 residues. V was shortened by 9 bases and J by 2 bases, with 13 bases between the two germline ends. For the CDR3, the DNA is TGTGCCAGTCGCTCGGTCTTTCAAGAGACCCAGTACTTC. This encodes CASRSVFQETQYF.

The chain joins TRBV29-1 to TRBJ2-3; the D is unclear. V lost 6 bases and J 2 bases, leaving 12 bases between the germline ends. This CDR3 has 13 residues. Germline lookup yields CDR1 SQVTM and CDR2 ANQGSEA. The CDR3 loop reads CSVENTVTDTQYF. The CDR3 region has the DNA TGCAGCGTAGAAAACACCGTCACAGATACGCAGTATTTT.

This clonotype has only a few counts. This chain connects TRBV7-2 to TRBJ2-4, with D tentatively TRBD2 (5 bases). Deletions cut 3 bases from V and 4 bases from J, with 10 bases between. This CDR3 has 14 residues. Germline V CDR1 and CDR2: SGHTA, FQGNSA. CDR3 amino acids: CASSFGEQKNIQYF. DNA for the CDR3: TGTGCCAGCAGCTTCGGGGAGCAGAAAAACATTCAGTACTTC.

CDR3 amino acids: CASSEPGRFPYEQYF. Here the CDR3 DNA reads TGTGCCAGCAGTGAACCGGGGCGGTTCCCGTACGAGCAGTACTTC. The chain combines TRBV25-1 with TRBJ2-7; D could derive from TRBD1 or TRBD2 (5 bases each). Deletions cut 2 bases from V and 4 bases from J, with 15 bases between. Germline CDR1 and CDR2: MGHDK and SYGVNS. The CDR3 is made up of 15 amino acids.

This chain uses TRBV28 with TRBJ2-5; D may correspond to TRBD1 or TRBD2 (6 bases each). The CDR3 totals 15 residues. V lost 7 bases and J 1 base, leaving 16 bases between the germline ends. Germline V gives CDR1 MDHEN, CDR2 SYDVKM. The CDR3 DNA is TGTGCCAGCATCGGTGGAGGGGACACCCAAGAGACCCAGTACTTC. It yields the protein CASIGGGDTQETQYF.

The V call is TRBV10-2, the J call TRBJ2-1; TRBD2 agrees at 8 bases. This CDR3 has 16 residues. Germline V gene data show CDR1 as WSHSY and CDR2 as SAAADI. V gave up 10 bases and J gave up 5 bases; unmatched junction bases: 16. The CDR3 loop is CAINPLGTSGHNEQFF. CDR3 sequence (DNA): TGCGCCATCAACCCCTTGGGAACTAGCGGACACAATGAGCAGTTCTTC.

This clonotype was detected a few times. The chain links TRBV5-1 to TRBJ2-2; D is possibly TRBD2 (5 bases). From germline, CDR1 is SGHRS and CDR2 YFSETQ. CDR3 size: 15 residues. Trimming removed 7 bases from V and 1 base from J, with 14 bases in between. DNA of the CDR3: TGCGCCAGCTCAATTCAGCGGCAGAACACCGGGGAGCTGTTTTTT. Translating gives CASSIQRQNTGELFF.

This chain joins TRBV27 and TRBJ2-1; D uncertain. The CDR3 runs 15 residues. The V end lost 5 bases, the J end lost 0 bases, and 11 bases lay between the germline ends. Germline V gene sequence: CDR1 MNHEY, CDR2 SMNVEV (reference sequence). DNA for the CDR3: TGTGCCAGCAGTCTCCCCAGGAGCTCCTACAATGAGCAGTTCTTC. It codes for CASSLPRSSYNEQFF.

The CDR3 reads CASTPGTALYGYTF. CDR3 coding DNA: TGTGCCAGCACACCCGGGACAGCTCTATATGGCTACACCTTC. This chain uses TRBV2 with TRBJ1-2, with 7 bases identical to TRBD1. V was clipped by 7 bases and J by 5 bases; unmatched bases: 10. The CDR3 runs to 14 residues. The germline V gene encodes CDR1 SNHLY and CDR2 FYNNEI.

The rearrangement links TRBV28 to TRBJ2-1; D is possibly TRBD2 (6 bases). Germline-derived CDR1 and CDR2 are MDHEN and SYDVKM. This CDR3 spans 15 amino acids. Trimming removed 2 bases at V and 9 bases at J, with 17 bases between. The CDR3 DNA follows: TGTGCCAGCAGTTTAGGAGGGGTAGGGCCGGTTGAGCAGTTCTTC. Translation gives CASSLGGVGPVEQFF.

This clonotype was counted many times. The V and J genes are TRBV6-2 or TRBV6-3 and TRBJ1-5; D not certain. The V end lost 5 bases, the J end lost 6 bases, and 17 bases lay between the germline ends. The CDR3 has 15 residues. Germline lookup yields CDR1 MNHEY and CDR2 SVGEGT. CDR3 sequence (DNA): TGTGCCAGCAGTGACCCGACCGGGTCCGTTCAGCCCCAGCATTTT. Protein sequence: CASSDPTGSVQPQHF.

This clonotype was counted a few times. This sequence joins TRBV6-2 or TRBV6-3 and TRBJ2-4; D may be TRBD1 (5 bases). Trimming pared 5 bases from V and 5 bases from J, leaving 19 bases between. CDR3 length: 16 amino acids. Germline V lookup: CDR1 MNHEY, CDR2 SVGEGT. The CDR3: CASSPRLFSTENIQYF. The CDR3 nucleotides are TGTGCCAGCAGTCCGCGCCTCTTCTCGACAGAAAACATTCAGTACTTC.

Only a few counts were recorded for this clonotype. The chain couples TRBV5-1 to TRBJ2-2; D is uncertain. The length of the CDR3 is 14 residues. V was trimmed by 0 bases and J by 8 bases, leaving 11 bases between them. Germline CDR1 and CDR2: SGHRS and YFSETQ. The DNA for the CDR3 is TGCGCCAGCAGCTTGGCTTACTTCTCAGGGGAGCTGTTTTTT. Translated: CASSLAYFSGELFF.

This chain links TRBV4-3 with TRBJ2-2; perhaps TRBD2 as D (6 bases). The V end lost 0 bases, the J end lost 9 bases, and 14 bases lay between the germline ends. In germline, CDR1 is LGHNA, CDR2 YSLEER. The CDR3 contains 15 residues. The CDR3 loop is CASSQDTFGSRELFF. The CDR3 coding sequence is TGCGCCAGCAGCCAAGATACGTTCGGGAGTCGGGAGCTGTTTTTT.

The chain is built from TRBV20-1 and TRBJ2-1, with TRBD2 identical over 9 bases. There are 14 residues in the CDR3. V was pared by 2 bases and J by 2 bases, with 1 base of the junction left unmatched. Germline V gene lookup returns CDR1 DFQATT and CDR2 SNEGSKA (reference sequence). CDR3 sequence reads: CSARSGGPYNEQFF. In DNA, the CDR3 is TGCAGTGCTAGAAGCGGGGGGCCCTACAATGAGCAGTTCTTC.

The V and J genes are TRBV6-5 and TRBJ2-5, with 10 bases that match TRBD2. Losses at the gene ends were 6 bases for V and 2 bases for J; bases not matched to a gene: 3. The CDR3 loop spans 14 amino acids. Per germline, CDR1 MNHEY and CDR2 SVGAGI. CDR3 DNA: TGTGCCAGCAGCTATAGCGGGAGGCAAGAGACCCAGTACTTC. Residues: CASSYSGRQETQYF.

This clonotype appeared many times. In DNA, the CDR3 is TGTGCCAGCAGCTCCGACAGAATCGGCACTGAAGCTTTCTTT. It is translated as CASSSDRIGTEAFF. The chain carries TRBV12-3 or TRBV12-4 and TRBJ1-1, with D maybe TRBD1 (5 bases). The CDR3 sequence is 14 residues long. V was shortened by 6 bases and J by 4 bases, with 15 bases between the two germline ends.

This clonotype was observed a handful of times. The chain recombines TRBV7-6 with TRBJ1-2, with a tentative D call TRBD1 (6 bases). The CDR3 is made up of 16 amino acids. The V and J ends lost 1 base and 6 bases respectively, with 18 bases between them. Germline V gene data show CDR1 as SGHVS and CDR2 as FNYEAQ. CDR3 nucleotides: TGTGCCAGCAGCTTAGATGTGAGGGGCAGGGGAGATGGCTACACCTTC. Protein sequence: CASSLDVRGRGDGYTF.

This clonotype appeared a few times. V and J are TRBV10-3 and TRBJ2-7, with D hard to call. Deletions cut 10 bases from V and 5 bases from J, with 15 bases between. The CDR3 has 12 residues. Looked up from germline, CDR1 is ENHRY and CDR2 is SYGVKD. The CDR3 loop reads CATGSDVNEQYF. The CDR3 DNA sequence: TGTGCCACCGGAAGCGACGTAAACGAGCAGTACTTC.

This clonotype was observed a few times. The V call is TRBV6-1, the J call TRBJ1-2; D is possibly TRBD1 (5 bases). CDR3 length equals 17 residues. The germline CDR1 and CDR2 sequences are MNHNS and SASEGT. V was trimmed by 6 bases and J by 4 bases, leaving 24 bases between them. The CDR3 is CASSKFSGGGRSYGYTF. CDR3 bases: TGTGCCAGCAGCAAATTCAGTGGTGGGGGACGGAGCTATGGCTACACCTTC.

V gene TRBV16 combines with J gene TRBJ2-7; 9 nucleotides match TRBD1. The CDR3 is 13 amino acids. CDR1 is KGHSY and CDR2 is FQNENV in the germline V gene. The J segment lost 6 bases and the V segment lost 8 bases, leaving 8 bases of the junction unmatched. The DNA of the CDR3 is TGTGCCAGCTTCCGGGACAGGGCGGGCGAGCAGTACTTC. This encodes CASFRDRAGEQYF. The full variable domain, its missing parts supplied by reference TRBV16 and TRBJ2-7, is GEEVAQTPKHLVRGEGQKAKLYCAPIKGHSYVFWYQQVLKNEFKFLISFQNENVFDETGMPKERFSAKCLPNSPCSLEIQATKLEDSAVYFCASFRDRAGEQYFGPGTRLTVT.

The sample holds a few counts of this clonotype. The chain joins TRBV27 to TRBJ2-7, with TRBD2 identical over 7 bases. Germline values: CDR1 MNHEY, CDR2 SMNVEV (reference sequence). The ends lost 3 bases at V and 2 bases at J; junction bases unmatched: 1. This CDR3 spans 13 amino acids. CDR3 coding DNA: TGTGCCAGCAGTTTGCGGGAGCCCTACGAGCAGTACTTC. Translating it yields CASSLREPYEQYF.

The chain recombines TRBV28 with TRBJ1-2; weak D call: TRBD1 (6 bases). Between the trimmed V and J ends, which lost 5 bases and 0 bases, there was a span of 13 bases. Germline V gene sequence: CDR1 MDHEN, CDR2 SYDVKM. The CDR3 is 15 residues long. The CDR3 sequence: CASSLPGQANYGYTF. CDR3 nucleotide sequence: TGTGCCAGCAGTCTGCCGGGACAAGCTAACTATGGCTACACCTTC.

The sample holds a few counts of this clonotype. The gene calls are TRBV20-1 and TRBJ2-1; 8 positions agree with TRBD2. CDR1 is DFQATT, CDR2 SNEGSKA, per germline (reference sequence). The CDR3 is 14 residues long. The V segment lost 5 bases and the J segment 8 bases; nucleotides outside the gene matches: 11. Here the CDR3 reads CSAWGGLVIHEQFF. For the CDR3, the DNA is TGCAGTGCTTGGGGGGGACTAGTCATTCATGAGCAGTTCTTC.

There are a few counts of this clonotype. The chain combines TRBV4-3 with TRBJ2-7; 11 bases are shared with TRBD2. This CDR3 contains 15 residues. After removal of 0 bases from V and 9 bases from J, the junction contained 7 bases not matched to a gene. Looked up from germline, CDR1 is LGHNA and CDR2 is YSLEER. CDR3 sequence: CASSQDPLAGVRQYF. CDR3 bases: TGCGCCAGCAGCCAAGATCCACTAGCGGGAGTTCGGCAGTACTTC.

This clonotype was counted many times. The chain uses TRBV12-3 or TRBV12-4 and TRBJ2-7, with 11 bases matching TRBD2. This CDR3 has 13 residues. Unmatched junction bases numbered 7, after V lost 6 bases and J lost 9 bases. The CDR3 loop reads CASRSRTSGPQYF. DNA for the CDR3: TGTGCCAGCAGATCCAGGACTAGCGGGCCGCAGTACTTC.

The rearrangement links TRBV5-1 to TRBJ1-3, with no clear D. This CDR3 comprises 17 residues. Germline CDR1 SGHRS, CDR2 YFSETQ. Trimming removed 4 bases from V and 0 bases from J, with 17 bases in between. Here the CDR3 DNA reads TGCGCCAGCAGCCCTTCGGCCAGGACTAGCTCTGGAAACACCATATATTTT. It specifies CASSPSARTSSGNTIYF. Variable domain in full (rest from reference TRBV5-1 and TRBJ1-3): KAGVTQTPRYLIKTRGQQVTLSCSPISGHRSVSWYQQTPGQGLQFLFEYFSETQRNKGNFPGRFSGRQFSNSRSEMNVSTLELGDSALYLCASSPSARTSSGNTIYFGEGSWLTVV.

This clonotype was counted between two and nine times. The V gene is TRBV5-1, the J gene TRBJ1-2; the D gene is possibly TRBD1 (6 bases). The V gene's germline CDR1 is SGHRS and CDR2 YFSETQ. The CDR3 is made up of 14 amino acids. V dropped 4 bases and J dropped 2 bases, with 12 bases sitting between them. The CDR3 here is CASSTTTGNYGYTF. The CDR3 DNA sequence: TGCGCCAGCAGCACAACGACAGGAAACTATGGCTACACCTTC.

This clonotype was detected many times. The V call is TRBV7-2, the J call TRBJ2-3; D is undetermined. V lost 6 bases to trimming and J lost 3 bases, with 13 bases between them. This CDR3 is 14 amino acids long. The germline V gene has CDR1 SGHTA and CDR2 FQGNSA. CDR3 protein: CASRQLSWTDTQYF. The DNA for the CDR3 is TGTGCCAGCAGACAGCTCTCCTGGACAGATACGCAGTATTTT.